A selection of T cell receptor beta chains follows, all from one sample in a study of cytomegalovirus exposure and HLA in healthy donors. Measured with immunoSEQ multiplex PCR; TCRdb has only the in-frame clones, and not every one. The sample contains 95,000 to 150,000 clones, approximately 65% of which appear only once. The sequencing sample was made of PBMCs. These receptors originate from a man between 18 and 29 years old in good health and CMV-seronegative. The CDR3 runs from the conserved cysteine through the conserved F or W.

V gene	J gene	CDR3 protein
TRBV6-5	-	CASSAPTGTAYEQYF
TRBV28	TRBJ1-2	CANSRQRYYGYTF
TRBV9	TRBJ2-6	CASSVGPGSGANVLTF
TRBV9	TRBJ2-1	CASSVAGQLHNEQFF
TRBV19	TRBJ1-5	CASRTGTGFNQPQHF
TRBV7-6	TRBJ2-3	CASSLVAVTDTQYF
TRBV6-5	TRBJ1-3	CASSSTASSGNTIYF
TRBV19	TRBJ1-5	CASSIVGTGAQPQHF
TRBV7-6	TRBJ2-2	CASSYQAGGAGELFF
TRBV30	TRBJ1-2	CAWRSGQTSGYGYTF
TRBV6-6	TRBJ1-4	CASKYTQIAGVEKLFF
TRBV9	TRBJ2-2	CASSLRSTGPGELFF
TRBV10-2	TRBJ2-7	CASSDTGAYEQYF
TRBV25-1	TRBJ1-1	CASGTNTEAFF
TRBV5-1	TRBJ1-3	CASSLFSGSSGNTIYF
TRBV28	TRBJ1-2	CASSPPTGHYGYTF
TRBV5-1	TRBJ2-1	CASSGAGAYNEQFF
TRBV2	TRBJ2-4	CASSEALQGRRNIQYF
TRBV4-1	TRBJ2-5	CASSQADSDF
TRBV28	TRBJ1-5	CASRPPGGTRNQPQHF
TRBV2	TRBJ2-2	CASPGSTGELFF
TRBV28	TRBJ1-2	CATLVYESYGYTF
TRBV11-2	TRBJ1-4	CASSTRQFIINEKLFF
TRBV14	TRBJ1-5	CASSQDVGTSRDRTKYSNQPQHF
TRBV19	TRBJ1-4	CASSARPSGPTNEKLFF
TRBV7-9	TRBJ1-1	CASSPRQGMGLNTEAFF
TRBV5-1	TRBJ1-4	CASNPQGALNEKLFF